One sample yielded the 27 T cell receptor beta chains listed below, sequenced in a study of cytomegalovirus exposure and HLA in healthy donors. 13 Jbeta primers and 60 Vbeta primers were used for the PCR. Here immunoSEQ multiplex PCR was the method, and the copy in TCRdb shows in-frame clones only, minus some. Seen here are under 150,000 clones, about 79% observed once, and the top ten hold around 1.8%. The sequencing input was PBMCs. The origin of the receptors is a female donor in good health and CMV-seropositive.

The gene calls are TRBV18 and TRBJ2-7; tentatively, D is TRBD2 (5 bases). Trimming shortened V by 2 bases and J by 5 bases, and 7 bases separated the two germline ends. The CDR3 is made up of 12 amino acids. Germline CDR1 and CDR2: KGHSH and LQKENI. CDR3 region: CASSPLGDEQYF. The CDR3 DNA sequence: TGTGCCAGCTCACCATTGGGAGACGAGCAGTACTTC.

This chain links TRBV28 with TRBJ1-6; 7 nucleotides align to TRBD1. Germline V gene lookup returns CDR1 MDHEN and CDR2 SYDVKM. The CDR3 extends over 13 amino acids. The V segment lost 8 bases and the J segment 5 bases; nucleotides outside the gene matches: 3. The CDR3, as DNA: TGTGCCAGCTCGGGACAGAATAATTCACCCCTCCACTTT. This sequence encodes CASSGQNNSPLHF.

This clone occurred a few times. The genes are TRBV6-1 and TRBJ1-6; 7 bases agree with TRBD1. Germline CDR1 and CDR2: MNHNS and SASEGT. V was pared by 6 bases and J by 10 bases, with 6 bases of the junction left unmatched. The CDR3 consists of 13 residues. CDR3 DNA sequence: TGTGCCAGCAGGACGACAGGGCGATCACCCCTCCACTTT. Protein sequence: CASRTTGRSPLHF.

V gene TRBV5-1 combines with J gene TRBJ2-7, with TRBD1 as a possible D gene (6 bases). This CDR3 contains 14 residues. Germline CDR1 is SGHRS and CDR2 is YFSETQ. Trimming removed 0 bases at V and 5 bases at J, with 12 bases between. DNA of the CDR3: TGCGCCAGCAGCTTGGGCAGGGGAATCAACGAGCAGTACTTC. Its translation: CASSLGRGINEQYF.

The chain combines TRBV19 with TRBJ1-6; 7 bases align to TRBD1. Trimming removed 5 bases from V and 8 bases from J; junction bases left unmatched: 15. Germline V CDR1 and CDR2: LNHDA, SQIVND (reference sequence). CDR3 length: 17 residues. DNA of the CDR3: TGTGCCAGTAGTCTATCCGCCCGACAGGGAAGTTATTCACCCCTCCACTTT. Translated: CASSLSARQGSYSPLHF. Based on the CDR3 plus reference TRBV19 and TRBJ1-6, the full variable domain is DGGITQSPKYLFRKEGQNVTLSCEQNLNHDAMYWYRQDPGQGLRLIYYSQIVNDFQKGDIAEGYSVSREKKESFPLTVTSAQKNPTAFYLCASSLSARQGSYSPLHFGNGTRLTVT.

J is TRBJ2-5 and V is TRBV7-3; 9 nucleotides agree with TRBD2. Germline CDR1 is SGHTA and CDR2 is FQGTGA. The V gene end was trimmed by 8 bases and the J gene end by 1 base; junction bases not matched to a gene: 5. The CDR3 covers 14 residues. The CDR3 DNA follows: TGTGCCAGCTCTGCGGGGGGGCTCCAAGAGACCCAGTACTTC. It codes for CASSAGGLQETQYF.

The chain carries TRBV5-1 and TRBJ2-2, with TRBD1 matching over 8 bases. This CDR3 has 17 amino acids. CDR1 and CDR2 (germline): SGHRS, YFSETQ. V trimming: 6 bases; J trimming: 1 base; junction bases outside the gene matches: 11. CDR3 region: CASTSRWDRMNTGELFF. In DNA form, the CDR3 reads TGCGCCAGCACCTCACGGTGGGACAGGATGAACACCGGGGAGCTGTTTTTT.

The V and J genes are TRBV30 and TRBJ1-4, with D possibly TRBD1 on 6 matching bases. The germline CDR1 and CDR2 sequences are GTSNPN and SVGIG (reference sequence). The CDR3 is 15 amino acids. The V gene lost 2 bases and the J gene lost 5 bases, with 15 bases spanning the gap. CDR3 sequence reads: CAWSTKQGQNEKLFF. Here the CDR3 DNA reads TGTGCCTGGAGTACCAAACAGGGCCAGAATGAAAAACTGTTTTTT.

This sequence joins TRBV6-5 and TRBJ2-3; 8 bases map to TRBD2. CDR3 size: 14 residues. CDR1 is MNHEY and CDR2 is SVGAGI in the germline V gene. V lost 5 bases and J lost 2; bases outside the gene matches: 3. The CDR3 sequence is CASSRGGDTDTQYF. DNA of the CDR3: TGTGCCAGCAGTCGGGGGGGGGACACAGATACGCAGTATTTT.

The chain is built from TRBV4-2 and TRBJ1-2; TRBD1 is a possible D gene (5 bases). V lost 3 bases to trimming and J lost 3 bases, with 5 bases between them. The germline CDR1 and CDR2 sequences are LGHNA and YNFKEQ. This CDR3 is built from 12 residues. CDR3 amino acids: CASSQTDYGYTF. Here the CDR3 DNA reads TGTGCCAGCAGCCAGACAGACTATGGCTACACCTTC.

The chain employs TRBV5-1 and TRBJ1-1, with D unresolved. CDR1 and CDR2 from the germline V gene are SGHRS and YFSETQ. The CDR3 totals 15 residues. V was pared by 3 bases and J by 2 bases, with 14 bases between. The CDR3 loop reads CASSSNPGSNTEAFF. CDR3 DNA sequence: TGCGCCAGCAGCTCCAATCCGGGATCTAACACTGAAGCTTTCTTT.

This chain uses TRBV2 with TRBJ2-5; no clear D gene. V was clipped by 3 bases and J by 2 bases, with 13 bases between them. Germline CDR1 and CDR2: SNHLY and FYNNEI. This CDR3 has 15 residues. This chain's CDR3 is CASSDRRTPQETQYF. CDR3 sequence (DNA): TGTGCCAGCAGTGATAGAAGAACCCCTCAAGAGACCCAGTACTTC.

This clone was recorded once. The chain joins TRBV27 to TRBJ1-2; TRBD1 matches 8 bases. The CDR3 spans 14 residues. V lost 7 bases, J lost 5 bases, and 9 bases stayed unmatched. Germline V gives CDR1 MNHEY, CDR2 SMNVEV (reference sequence). CDR3 region: CASKDLQGAYGYTF. The CDR3 nucleotides read TGTGCCAGCAAGGATCTCCAGGGGGCATATGGCTACACCTTC.

J is TRBJ2-7 and V is TRBV5-5; D possibly corresponds to TRBD2 (6 bases). V lost 0 bases to trimming and J lost 4 bases, with 14 bases between them. Per the germline V gene, CDR1 is SGHKS and CDR2 is YYEKEE (reference sequence). This CDR3 contains 15 residues. CDR3 bases: TGTGCCAGCAGCTTGGAGCGGCAGGAGGGATACGAGCAGTACTTC. Translating gives CASSLERQEGYEQYF.

The gene calls are TRBV18 and TRBJ2-2; TRBD1 matches 8 bases. J lost 3 bases, V lost 5 bases, and 8 bases had no gene match. The CDR3 has 16 amino acids. Germline assignment: CDR1 KGHSH and CDR2 LQKENI. CDR3 bases: TGTGCCAGCTCATACCTCCAGGACAGGGACACCGGGGAGCTGTTTTTT. Amino acid sequence: CASSYLQDRDTGELFF.

CDR3 bases: TGTGCCTGGAGTACCAGGGGGATCTCCTACGAGCAGTACTTC. Its translation is CAWSTRGISYEQYF. The chain joins TRBV30 to TRBJ2-7; TRBD1 matches 7 bases. V lost 2 bases and J lost 0; bases outside the gene matches: 4. Germline V lookup: CDR1 GTSNPN, CDR2 SVGIG (reference sequence). This CDR3 has 14 amino acids.

This clone has only a few counts. The chain joins TRBV9 to TRBJ1-1; maybe TRBD1 (6 bases). V was trimmed by 4 bases and J by 1 base, leaving 14 bases between them. The CDR3 loop spans 15 amino acids. CDR1 and CDR2 from the germline V gene are SGDLS and YYNGEE. CDR3 DNA: TGTGCCAGCAGCTTAACCGGGACATCGAACACTGAAGCTTTCTTT. As protein: CASSLTGTSNTEAFF. The full variable domain, in which reference TRBV9 and TRBJ1-1 provide the parts outside the CDR3, is DSGVTQTPKHLITATGQRVTLRCSPRSGDLSVYWYQQSLDQGLQFLIQYYNGEERAKGNILERFSAQQFPDLHSELNLSSLELGDSALYFCASSLTGTSNTEAFFGQGTRLTVV.

J is TRBJ2-3 and V is TRBV4-2, with unresolved D. Trimming stripped 2 bases from V and 0 bases from J, with 12 bases between. Germline assignment: CDR1 LGHNA and CDR2 YNFKEQ. The CDR3 runs to 16 residues. CDR3 region: CASSQSELVSTDTQYF. CDR3 coding DNA: TGTGCCAGCAGCCAATCAGAGCTAGTGAGCACAGATACGCAGTATTTT.

This clone has just one count. The J gene is TRBJ2-1, the V gene TRBV7-2, with a weak D call TRBD2 (5 bases). CDR1 is SGHTA, CDR2 FQGNSA, per germline. The CDR3 consists of 15 residues. V lost 0 bases and J lost 6, with 12 bases in between. CDR3 DNA: TGTGCCAGCAGCTTAGCAGCTCCGAGGGTCAATGAGCAGTTCTTC. Encoded protein: CASSLAAPRVNEQFF. The full variable domain, completed using reference TRBV7-2 and TRBJ2-1, is GAGVSQSPSNKVTEKGKDVELRCDPISGHTALYWYRQSLGQGLEFLIYFQGNSAPDKSGLPSDRFSAERTGGSVSTLTIQRTQQEDSAVYLCASSLAAPRVNEQFFGPGTRLTVL.

The rearrangement uses TRBV7-9 and TRBJ2-7; the D gene is possibly TRBD2 (5 bases). V dropped 4 bases and J dropped 5 bases, with 15 bases sitting between them. The CDR3 is 14 amino acids. Germline CDR1 and CDR2: SEHNR and FQNEAQ (reference sequence). The CDR3 protein is CASSSSWRVHEQYF. The CDR3 DNA sequence: TGTGCCAGCAGCTCCTCGTGGCGGGTACACGAGCAGTACTTC.

This clone was detected a few times. The chain joins TRBV28 to TRBJ2-4; 7 nucleotides align to TRBD1. The CDR3 has 15 residues. The V gene's germline CDR1 is MDHEN and CDR2 SYDVKM. With V trimmed by 3 bases and J by 5 bases, 7 bases remained unmatched. The CDR3 region is CASSFRTGDQNIQYF. In nucleotides, the CDR3 is TGTGCCAGCAGTTTCCGTACAGGGGATCAAAACATTCAGTACTTC.

The chain has TRBV19 and TRBJ1-1; D perhaps matches TRBD1 (5 bases). Trimming removed 5 bases at V and 2 bases at J, with 15 bases between. Germline lookup yields CDR1 LNHDA and CDR2 SQIVND (reference sequence). The CDR3 totals 15 residues. This CDR3 is CASSASGTANTEAFF. The CDR3 DNA is TGTGCCAGTAGTGCCTCCGGGACTGCCAACACTGAAGCTTTCTTT.

The CDR3 nucleotides are TGTGCCAGCAGCTCGGCCGGGTCTTATGGCTACACCTTC. Translated: CASSSAGSYGYTF. The chain employs TRBV5-4 and TRBJ1-2; D uncertain. Trimming pared 3 bases from V and 5 bases from J, leaving 11 bases between. Germline V gene data show CDR1 as SGHNT and CDR2 as YYREEE (reference sequence). This CDR3 has 13 amino acids.

The chain links TRBV7-2 to TRBJ2-5; 11 positions agree with TRBD2. The CDR3 extends over 15 amino acids. CDR1 SGHTA and CDR2 FQGNSA come from the germline V gene. With V trimmed by 1 base and J by 11 bases, 9 bases remained unmatched. CDR3 loop: CASSLEASGGYKQYF. The CDR3 bases are TGTGCCAGCAGCTTAGAGGCTAGCGGGGGGTATAAGCAGTACTTC.

This chain connects TRBV21-1 to TRBJ2-7; the table's D call of TRBD2 was not tested on the DNA. TRBV21-1 is an annotated pseudogene. The CDR3 covers 15 residues. Written as DNA, the CDR3 is TGTGCCAGCAGCAAAGCAAGCAATTCTCGGTACGAGCAGTACTTC. Its translation is CASSKASNSRYEQYF.

This sequence joins TRBV29-1 and TRBJ1-2; D remains ambiguous. CDR3 length equals 12 residues. V lost 7 bases and J 4 bases, leaving 13 bases between the germline ends. Germline V lookup: CDR1 SQVTM, CDR2 ANQGSEA. The DNA for the CDR3 is TGCAGCGCGGAGGAGAGTGGCTATGGCTACACCTTC. Residues: CSAEESGYGYTF.

The rearrangement uses TRBV7-6 and TRBJ2-1; D remains ambiguous. This CDR3 has 15 residues. Trimming pared 6 bases from V and 3 bases from J, leaving 15 bases between. Per the germline V gene, CDR1 is SGHVS and CDR2 is FNYEAQ. CDR3 region: CASRDGGENYNEQFF. The CDR3 coding sequence is TGTGCCAGCAGGGATGGCGGCGAGAACTACAATGAGCAGTTCTTC.